Listed below are T cell receptor beta chains from one sample, sequenced in a study of CD8 T cells in Susac syndrome. In TCRdb, the immunoSEQ multiplex PCR reads were re-called with MiXCR into one record per CDR3 protein. There are roughly 120,000 distinct CDR3 sequences in the sample; 96% occur only once, and 0.075% to 0.1% lies in the top ten. The specimen was CD4+ T cells from PBMCs. These receptors were taken from a human donor in good health. The CDR3 runs from the conserved cysteine through the conserved F or W. The D gene is left open where the match is weak. Size tells how often a clone was seen (once, few, many) or the class of an expanded clone, and some rows leave it out.

D | size | J | V | CDR3 | DNA
NA | NA | TRBJ2-1 | TRBV12-3/TRBV12-4 | CASSPRGGSYNEQFF | TGTGCCAGCAGTCCCCGTGGGGGATCCTACAATGAGCAGTTCTTC
NA | once | TRBJ2-4 | TRBV7-9 | CASSLGGVLAKNIQYF | TGTGCCAGCAGCTTAGGTGGGGTACTAGCCAAAAACATTCAGTACTTC
NA | NA | TRBJ2-7 | TRBV5-1 | CASSVGEVYYEQYF | TGCGCCAGCAGCGTTGGGGAAGTTTACTACGAGCAGTACTTC
TRBD2 | once | TRBJ2-2 | TRBV29-1 | CSVEKSGRAPGELFF | TGCAGCGTTGAAAAGAGCGGGAGGGCCCCCGGGGAGCTGTTTTTT
NA | NA | TRBJ2-3 | TRBV12-3/TRBV12-4 | CASSLRGDTQYF | TGTGCCAGCAGCCTTAGGGGGGATACGCAGTATTTT
NA | NA | TRBJ2-2 | TRBV30 | CAWKGGAGELFF | TGTGCCTGGAAGGGCGGGGCCGGGGAGCTGTTTTTT
TRBD1 | NA | TRBJ2-7 | TRBV29-1 | CSAQRDTGGPYEQYF | TGCAGCGCCCAGAGGGATACAGGGGGCCCCTACGAGCAGTACTTC
TRBD1 | NA | TRBJ1-2 | TRBV12-3/TRBV12-4 | CASSLHRGNYGYTF | TGTGCCAGCAGTTTGCACAGGGGAAACTATGGCTACACCTTC
TRBD2 | NA | TRBJ2-5 | TRBV3-1 | CASSQGVAGRQETQYF | TGTGCCAGCAGCCAAGGAGTAGCGGGGCGCCAAGAGACCCAGTACTTC
NA | once | TRBJ1-6 | TRBV3-1 | CASSPLIVNWNSPLHF | TGTGCCAGCAGCCCCTTAATCGTGAACTGGAATTCACCCCTCCACTTT
NA | once | TRBJ1-2 | TRBV4-2 | CASSQGRFYGYTF | TGTGCCAGCAGCCAAGGACGGTTCTATGGCTACACCTTC
NA | NA | TRBJ1-2 | TRBV6-2/TRBV6-3 | CASSYGSSTNYGYTF | TGTGCCAGCAGTTACGGGAGTTCCACTAACTATGGCTACACCTTC
NA | NA | TRBJ1-2 | TRBV12-3/TRBV12-4 | CASAGGGNYGYTF | TGTGCCAGCGCCGGGGGGGGGAACTATGGCTACACCTTC
NA | once | TRBJ2-7 | TRBV9 | CASSVDLGGYEQYF | TGTGCCAGCAGCGTAGATCTGGGAGGCTACGAGCAGTACTTC
NA | NA | TRBJ1-1 | TRBV29-1 | CSVRKDGLGNTEAFF | TGCAGCGTTCGTAAGGACGGTCTGGGGAACACTGAAGCTTTCTTT
NA | NA | TRBJ2-3 | TRBV5-4 | CASSYLTDTQYF | TGTGCCAGCAGTTATCTAACAGATACGCAGTATTTT